One and the same sample provided the 8 T cell receptor beta chains below, sequenced in a study of graft-versus-host responses after intestinal transplantation. The method was immunoSEQ multiplex PCR; TCRdb's version includes in-frame clones alone and lacks a portion of them. Seen here are over 15,000 clones, roughly 80% observed once, and the top ten hold 1.5% to 2%. The sequencing here drew on PBMCs, taken 14 days after transplant. The receptors derive from a human patient who received an intestinal transplant, so some T cells may come from the graft donor.

This clone was counted a single time. The CDR3 DNA follows: TGTGCCAGCAGCTTGGGGACAGGGGATCAGTACTTC. Residues: CASSLGTGDQYF. V gene TRBV5-6 combines with J gene TRBJ2-7; 9 bases map to TRBD1. The CDR3 is 12 residues long. Losses at the gene ends were 0 bases for V and 10 bases for J; bases not matched to a gene: 2. Germline CDR1 reads SGHDT; CDR2 reads YYEEEE.

To note about this clone: At one end the junction does not follow the germline gene, possibly because of a read error. The genes are TRBV18 and TRBJ2-5; D is uncertain. Germline V gives CDR1 KGHSH, CDR2 LQKENI. There are 12 residues in the CDR3. DNA for the CDR3: TGTGTCAGCTCACCAAAGCAAGAGACCCAGTACTTC. Translating gives CVSSPKQETQYF.

The V and J genes are TRBV30 and TRBJ2-7; TRBD2 aligns across 15 bases. V lost 5 bases to trimming and J lost 3 bases; unmatched junction nucleotides: 2. CDR3 size: 14 residues. Germline assignment: CDR1 GTSNPN and CDR2 SVGIG (reference sequence). The CDR3 spells CAWGLAGGCYEQYF. The CDR3 DNA sequence: TGTGCCTGGGGACTAGCGGGAGGGTGCTACGAGCAGTACTTC. The full variable domain, with the rest looked up from reference TRBV30 and TRBJ2-7, is SQTIHQWPATLVQPVGSPLSLECTVEGTSNPNLYWYRQAAGRGLQLLFYSVGIGQISSEVPQNLSASRPQDRQFILSSKKLLLSDSGFYLCAWGLAGGCYEQYFGPGTRLTVT.

Turning to this clone: A junction boundary mismatches the germline segment, possibly from a read error. The CDR3 sequence: CTSREGPSSYEQYF. The CDR3 DNA sequence: TGTACCAGCAGAGAGGGACCTAGCTCCTACGAGCAGTACTTC. V and J are TRBV6-1 and TRBJ2-7; D might be TRBD1 or TRBD2, each matching 5 bases. CDR1 MNHNS and CDR2 SASEGT come from the germline V gene. CDR3 length: 14 residues.

This clone has just one count. The chain combines TRBV10-3 with TRBJ1-2; D unresolved. CDR1 and CDR2 from the germline V gene are ENHRY and SYGVKD. This CDR3 region has 10 residues. V was pared by 0 bases and J by 12 bases, with 5 bases between. DNA for the CDR3: TGTGCCATCAGTGAGTCTCTTGACACCTTC. Translating gives CAISESLDTF.

This clone was recorded a few times. The chain uses TRBV5-1 and TRBJ2-2, with D possibly matching TRBD1 (5 bases). V gave up 3 bases and J gave up 7 bases, with 22 bases separating them. Germline V gives CDR1 SGHRS, CDR2 YFSETQ. CDR3 length: 17 amino acids. The CDR3 here is CASSSPQGFQVDGELFF. The DNA for the CDR3 is TGCGCCAGCAGCTCCCCCCAGGGATTTCAAGTGGACGGGGAGCTGTTTTTT.

This clone was detected once. The chain carries TRBV10-1 and TRBJ2-3; the D is unclear. V dropped 2 bases and J dropped 6 bases, with 3 bases sitting between them. Germline assignment: CDR1 WNHNN and CDR2 SYGVQD (reference sequence). This CDR3 is built from 11 residues. DNA of the CDR3: TGCGCCAGCAGTGAGGGGGATACGCAGTATTTT. It yields the protein CASSEGDTQYF.

The genes are TRBV20-1 and TRBJ2-7, with no clear D. Germline CDR1 reads DFQATT; CDR2 reads SNEGSKA (reference sequence). Trimming left V 0 bases short and J 5 bases short, with 5 bases between. The CDR3 runs to 11 residues. In DNA, the CDR3 is TGCAGTGCTAGAGATGCCCACGAGCAGTACTTC. This encodes CSARDAHEQYF.